This TCR beta chain was found in a study of T-cell reconstitution after alpha-beta-depleted transplantation in children. Whole-study findings and limits: Fresh T-cell production supplied most of the T-cell counts and diversity seen one year after transplant. The study reportedly traced alpha-beta T cells about two months after transplant to several hundred expanded graft clones. It was surviving recipient T cells and thymic progenitors that gave some patients high TCRbeta diversity at day 60.

Concerning this clonotype: What it recognizes is unknown.

Unique molecular identifiers tagged the TCRbeta library. TCRdb itself ran the PCR reads through MiXCR, one entry per CDR3 protein. In the table there are 350,000 to 500,000 distinct CDR3 sequences, 43% of which are singletons. The V segment lost 7 bases and the J segment 9 bases; nucleotides outside the gene matches: 9. This CDR3 spans 15 amino acids. Germline V gene sequence: CDR1 LGHNA, CDR2 YNFKEQ. Sequenced here: PBMCs, sampled before TCRalphabeta/CD19-depleted stem cell transplant. This clonotype was obtained from a girl aged 2-10 years with aplastic anemia, due to receive a stem cell transplant. This chain joins TRBV4-2 and TRBJ2-1, with TRBD2 matching 13 bases. CDR3 loop: CASTLLAGGNREQFF. In DNA, the CDR3 is TGTGCCAGCACCCTACTAGCGGGGGGGAATCGTGAGCAGTTCTTC.